These T cell receptor beta chains were read from a single sample in a study of shared clonotypes between healthy human individuals. Measured with immunoSEQ multiplex PCR; TCRdb has only the in-frame clones, and not every one. The table includes some 2,000,000 clones, 95% detected once. Sequenced sample: naive CD4+ T cells sorted from blood. These receptors were taken from a young man in good health. Both conserved end residues are part of each CDR3. The D gene is left open where the match is weak. The listing skips clone size in some rows; elsewhere it reads once, few, many or a size class.

j_call d_call v_call clone_size cdr3_aa cdr3_nt
TRBJ1-1 . TRBV30 few CAWKGGWNTEAFF TGTGCCTGGAAAGGGGGTTGGAACACTGAAGCTTTCTTT
TRBJ2-7 TRBD2 TRBV11-2 . CASSFDAGGSYEQYF TGTGCCAGCAGCTTCGACGCGGGAGGCTCCTACGAGCAGTACTTC
TRBJ2-7 . TRBV10-3 . CAISESWTRSSYEQYF TGTGCCATCAGTGAGTCGTGGACTCGGAGCTCCTACGAGCAGTACTTC
TRBJ2-5 . TRBV7-2 . CASSLGGREAQYF TGTGCCAGCAGCTTAGGGGGAAGGGAAGCCCAGTACTTC
TRBJ2-5 TRBD2 TRBV7-9 . CASSPLAGGYQETQYF TGTGCCAGCAGTCCTCTAGCGGGAGGGTACCAAGAGACCCAGTACTTC
TRBJ2-7 . TRBV5-1 . CASSLRQMTSYEQYF TGCGCCAGCAGCTTGCGGCAGATGACCTCCTACGAGCAGTACTTC
TRBJ2-1 . TRBV7-2 . CASSAQGREQFF TGTGCCAGCAGCGCACAGGGGAGGGAGCAGTTCTTC
TRBJ2-5 TRBD1 TRBV28 . CASSSLGQSGETQYF TGTGCCAGCAGTTCCCTGGGACAGTCTGGAGAGACCCAGTACTTC
TRBJ1-5 TRBD1 TRBV28 . CASRPGTGGSNQPQHF TGTGCCAGCAGACCCGGGACAGGGGGCAGCAATCAGCCCCAGCATTTT
TRBJ2-7 . TRBV27 . CASSLAGTYEQYF TGTGCCAGCAGTTTAGCGGGAACCTACGAGCAGTACTTC
TRBJ2-7 TRBD2 TRBV28 . CASSAGDVSSYEQYF TGTGCCAGCAGTGCGGGGGACGTAAGCTCCTACGAGCAGTACTTC
TRBJ1-1 . TRBV18 . CASSPPRQGRIRTEAFF TGTGCCAGCTCACCACCCCGCCAGGGTAGGATTCGCACTGAAGCTTTCTTT
TRBJ1-2 TRBD1 TRBV6-1 . CATRPTGSGYGYTF TGTGCCACAAGACCGACAGGGTCAGGCTATGGCTACACCTTC
TRBJ2-2 . TRBV28 . CASSSGTGELFF TGTGCCAGCAGTTCGGGCACCGGGGAGCTGTTTTTT
TRBJ1-4 TRBD1 TRBV2 . CASRAGTGEEKLFF TGTGCCAGCAGGGCCGGGACAGGGGAAGAAAAACTGTTTTTT
TRBJ1-1 . TRBV10-3 . CALDGGNFTEAFF TGTGCCCTAGACGGGGGGAATTTTACTGAAGCTTTCTTT
TRBJ2-2 . TRBV11-2 . CASSLGSLNLRTGELFF TGTGCCAGCAGCTTAGGCTCACTGAACTTGAGGACCGGGGAGCTGTTTTTT
TRBJ1-5 TRBD1 TRBV28 . CASKGGQGIIQPQHF TGTGCCAGCAAGGGGGGACAGGGAATTATTCAGCCCCAGCATTTT
TRBJ2-7 TRBD1 TRBV27 . CASSPGQATYEQYF TGTGCCAGCAGCCCGGGACAGGCGACCTACGAGCAGTACTTC
TRBJ2-3 . TRBV6-1 . CAGDPLGTDTQYF TGTGCCGGTGACCCCTTGGGGACAGATACGCAGTATTTT
TRBJ2-1 . TRBV6-5 . CASSRTGPYNEQFF TGTGCCAGCAGTCGCACCGGACCCTACAATGAGCAGTTCTTC
TRBJ2-3 . TRBV6-1 . CASRVSGSTDTQYF TGTGCCAGCAGAGTCAGCGGGAGCACAGATACGCAGTATTTT
TRBJ1-6 . TRBV7-9 once CASNSAGGRPGSPLHF TGTGCCAGCAACTCCGCAGGTGGCCGCCCCGGGTCACCCCTCCACTTT
TRBJ2-1 TRBD2 TRBV4-3 . CASSRLLAGLYNEQFF TGCGCCAGCAGCCGCCTTCTAGCGGGGTTATACAATGAGCAGTTCTTC
TRBJ1-3 . TRBV6-1 . CASSESRGGNTIYF TGTGCCAGCAGCGAATCAAGGGGTGGAAACACCATATATTTT
TRBJ1-2 TRBD1 TRBV18 . CASSRLPQGNGYTF TGTGCCAGCTCACGCTTACCACAGGGGAACGGCTACACCTTC
TRBJ2-1 . TRBV7-3 . CASSPDINNNEQFF TGTGCCAGCAGCCCAGATATAAACAACAATGAGCAGTTCTTC
TRBJ2-1 TRBD2 TRBV5-8 . CASSPSGTRHEQFF TGTGCCAGCAGCCCTAGCGGGACCCGTCATGAGCAGTTCTTC
TRBJ2-5 . TRBV20-1 . CSARQQETQYF TGCAGTGCTAGACAGCAAGAGACCCAGTACTTC
TRBJ2-1 . TRBV7-2 once CASSLVGVPEQFF TGTGCCAGCAGCTTAGTAGGGGTCCCCGAGCAGTTCTTC
TRBJ1-5 . TRBV28 . CASSRRLTRGGNQPQHF TGTGCCAGCAGTCGCCGCCTTACCAGGGGCGGTAATCAGCCCCAGCATTTT
TRBJ2-1 . TRBV2 . CASSEGSPPSPEFF TGTGCCAGCAGTGAAGGATCCCCCCCGAGCCCTGAGTTCTTC
TRBJ2-3 TRBD2 TRBV7-2 . CASRRTSGLGEDTQYF TGTGCCAGCAGACGAACTAGCGGGTTGGGGGAAGATACGCAGTATTTT
TRBJ2-7 TRBD1 TRBV7-9 . CASSLAGTGGVEQYF TGTGCCAGCAGCTTAGCGGGGACAGGGGGGGTCGAGCAGTACTTC
TRBJ2-3 TRBD2 TRBV5-4 . CASSLGLAETDTQYF TGTGCCAGCAGCTTGGGACTAGCCGAGACAGATACGCAGTATTTT
TRBJ1-2 . TRBV6-5 . CASSYGGAINYGYTF TGTGCCAGCAGTTACGGGGGGGCGATTAACTATGGCTACACCTTC
TRBJ2-3 TRBD1 TRBV18 . CASSPLQGATDTQYF TGTGCCAGCTCACCACTACAGGGGGCAACAGATACGCAGTATTTT
TRBJ2-7 . TRBV28 once CASSLVLGEEVAYEQYF TGTGCCAGCAGTTTAGTATTAGGGGAGGAGGTAGCCTACGAGCAGTACTTC
TRBJ1-4 . TRBV25-1 once CASSGRLNEKLFF TGTGCCAGCAGTGGCAGACTAAATGAAAAACTGTTTTTT
TRBJ1-2 TRBD1 TRBV7-2 . CASSLGVWTGNLGGGYTF TGTGCCAGCAGCTTGGGGGTGTGGACAGGGAATTTAGGCGGTGGCTACACCTTC
TRBJ1-1 . TRBV30 . CAWRSRGNTEAFF TGTGCCTGGCGAAGCAGGGGTAACACTGAAGCTTTCTTT
TRBJ1-4 TRBD1 TRBV28 . CASTTDRGDKKLFF TGTGCCAGCACCACGGACAGGGGTGATAAAAAACTGTTTTTT
TRBJ1-3 . TRBV2 . CASSDRISGNTIYF TGTGCCAGCAGTGACAGGATCTCTGGAAACACCATATATTTT
TRBJ1-2 . TRBV19 . CASSISNLYGYTF TGTGCCAGTAGTATAAGCAACCTCTATGGCTACACCTTC
TRBJ2-7 . TRBV25-1 . CASRGHFPYEQYF TGTGCCAGCAGAGGACACTTTCCCTACGAGCAGTACTTC